Listed here are 30 T cell receptor beta chains from one sample, sequenced in a study of blood T cell repertoires in COVID-19. Using immunoSEQ multiplex PCR, the repertoire was profiled, and TCRdb retains in-frame clones only, with some absent. Of about 140,000 clones in the sample, about three quarters are singletons; the top ten hold over 4%. Input material: peripheral blood. All receptors derive from a woman aged 80 or over with active or convalescent COVID-19.

This chain joins TRBV7-2 and TRBJ1-2; TRBD1 agrees at 7 bases. The CDR3 covers 15 residues. Trimming took 5 bases from V and 10 from J; bases not matched to a gene: 16. Germline CDR1 and CDR2: SGHTA and FQGNSA. The CDR3 DNA reads as TGTGCCAGCAGCGAACGCCCCCCACCTCAGGGGGTCTACACCTTC. Translated: CASSERPPPQGVYTF.

The chain has TRBV5-6 and TRBJ1-6, with no clear D. Trimming removed 5 bases at V and 0 bases at J, with 12 bases between. CDR3 length equals 16 residues. CDR1 and CDR2 from the germline V gene are SGHDT and YYEEEE. The CDR3 sequence: CASSPPGSSYNSPLHF. CDR3 sequence (DNA): TGTGCCAGCAGTCCCCCTGGCAGCTCCTATAATTCACCCCTCCACTTT.

V usage is TRBV2 and J usage is TRBJ1-1; D is possibly TRBD1 (6 bases). The CDR3 contains 14 residues. With 6 bases removed from V and 7 bases from J, the gap between germline ends came to 18 bases. Looked up from germline, CDR1 is SNHLY and CDR2 is FYNNEI. The CDR3 region has the DNA TGTGCCAGCAGCGAACAGGGCGCTTTAGGTGAAGCTTTCTTT. This encodes CASSEQGALGEAFF.

DNA for the CDR3: TGTGCCAGCAGCCAAGCCGGGACTAGCGGGGGAGATACGCAGTATTTT. This encodes CASSQAGTSGGDTQYF. The chain carries TRBV3-1 (or the pseudogene TRBV3-2) and TRBJ2-3; 14 bases match TRBD2. The CDR3 runs to 16 residues. Losses at the gene ends were 1 base for V and 5 bases for J; bases not matched to a gene: 2. Germline loops: CDR1 LGHDT, CDR2 YNNKEL (reference sequence).

This clone is a singleton in its sample. The V call is TRBV7-2, the J call TRBJ1-1; D is perhaps TRBD1 (5 bases). V was cut by 5 bases and J by 1 base, with 14 bases left in between. From germline, CDR1 is SGHTA and CDR2 FQGNSA. The CDR3 is made up of 15 amino acids. This chain's CDR3 is CASSRRRGGNTEAFF. The DNA for the CDR3 is TGTGCCAGCAGCCGGAGGCGGGGGGGGAACACTGAAGCTTTCTTT.

The V call is TRBV13, the J call TRBJ1-2, with TRBD1 identical over 8 bases. The germline V gene encodes CDR1 PRHDT and CDR2 FYEKMQ (reference sequence). V trimming: 2 bases; J trimming: 5 bases; junction bases outside the gene matches: 4. The CDR3 totals 14 residues. Here the CDR3 reads CASSLYRQGYGYTF. The CDR3 nucleotides are TGTGCCAGCAGCTTATACCGACAGGGGTATGGCTACACCTTC.

The chain combines TRBV18 with TRBJ1-1; tentatively, D is TRBD1 (6 bases). CDR3 size: 14 residues. With 4 bases removed from V and 7 bases from J, the gap between germline ends came to 16 bases. Germline assignment: CDR1 KGHSH and CDR2 LQKENI. Written as DNA, the CDR3 is TGTGCCAGCTCACTGAAACAGGGTCCGGGTGAAGCTTTCTTT. It codes for CASSLKQGPGEAFF.

The rearrangement links TRBV4-1 to TRBJ1-3, with TRBD1 identical over 8 bases. V shed 2 bases and J 0 bases; nucleotides not matched to a gene: 9. Germline V gene data show CDR1 as MGHRA and CDR2 as YSYEKL. The CDR3 has 18 residues. The CDR3 protein is CASSQPMDRADSGNTIYF. As DNA, the CDR3 is TGCGCCAGCAGCCAACCCATGGACAGGGCCGACTCTGGAAACACCATATATTTT.

This clone has more than one count but fewer than ten. The chain combines TRBV29-1 with TRBJ2-7; TRBD1 might be the D (6 bases). This CDR3 comprises 13 residues. The germline V gene encodes CDR1 SQVTM and CDR2 ANQGSEA. Trimming shortened V by 7 bases and J by 2 bases, and 15 bases separated the two germline ends. This CDR3 reads CSASRGRTYEQYF. The CDR3 bases are TGCAGCGCCTCCAGGGGCAGAACCTACGAGCAGTACTTC.

This clone was picked up many times. The rearrangement links TRBV28 to TRBJ1-1, with D hard to call. CDR1 and CDR2 (germline): MDHEN, SYDVKM. The CDR3 has 14 amino acids. The V and J ends lost 1 base and 2 bases respectively, with 8 bases between them. The CDR3 region has the DNA TGTGCCAGCAGTTTATTGGCAGAAAACACTGAAGCTTTCTTT. Its translation is CASSLLAENTEAFF.

The chain recombines TRBV19 with TRBJ2-7, with D perhaps TRBD2 (5 bases). V was cut by 5 bases and J by 2 bases, with 16 bases left in between. This CDR3 region has 15 residues. Germline CDR1 is LNHDA and CDR2 is SQIVND (reference sequence). CDR3 nucleotides: TGTGCCAGTAGTCCCCGGGAAAGGCCGCCCTACGAGCAGTACTTC. As protein: CASSPRERPPYEQYF.

V usage is TRBV9 and J usage is TRBJ2-1, with D possibly matching TRBD1 (6 bases). CDR3 length: 15 amino acids. Germline V gene data show CDR1 as SGDLS and CDR2 as YYNGEE. The V gene lost 0 bases and the J gene lost 7 bases, with 14 bases spanning the gap. In DNA, the CDR3 is TGTGCCAGCAGCGTAGAGAACAGGGCTGATAATGAGCAGTTCTTC. Encoded protein: CASSVENRADNEQFF.

This chain connects TRBV28 to TRBJ1-5; 9 bases are a match to TRBD1. Germline V gene lookup returns CDR1 MDHEN and CDR2 SYDVKM. V lost 6 bases to trimming and J lost 7 bases; unmatched junction nucleotides: 7. This CDR3 is 14 amino acids long. CDR3 sequence reads: CASSLNDRGQPQHF. In nucleotides, the CDR3 is TGTGCCAGCAGCCTCAATGACAGGGGGCAGCCCCAGCATTTT.

J is TRBJ2-1 and V is TRBV5-8, with a possible D match to TRBD2 (7 bases). The ends were cut back, 1 base at V and 2 bases at J, with 10 bases in the middle. This CDR3 region has 15 residues. Per germline, CDR1 SGHTS and CDR2 YDEGEE. The CDR3 DNA reads TGTGCCAGCAGCTTGCGGGGGGCCACCTACAATGAGCAGTTCTTC. This sequence encodes CASSLRGATYNEQFF.

This clone was detected a few times. This chain uses TRBV6-6 with TRBJ1-6; 7 bases agree with TRBD1. This CDR3 contains 15 residues. Germline trimming cut 6 bases from V and 8 bases from J; bases unmatched to any gene: 10. Germline lookup yields CDR1 MNHNY and CDR2 SVGAGI (reference sequence). CDR3 sequence: CASSQLGQSDSPLHF. CDR3 nucleotides: TGTGCCAGCAGCCAGTTGGGACAGTCGGATTCACCCCTCCACTTT.

J is TRBJ1-2 and V is TRBV6-6; TRBD1 might be the D (6 bases). There are 15 residues in the CDR3. The V end lost 5 bases, the J end lost 2 bases, and 15 bases lay between the germline ends. Germline V CDR1 and CDR2: MNHNY, SVGAGI (reference sequence). CDR3 region: CASSPSTGPNYGYTF. CDR3 in DNA: TGTGCCAGCAGTCCCTCGACAGGCCCCAACTATGGCTACACCTTC.

The chain couples TRBV23-1 to TRBJ1-6; tentative D call: TRBD1 (5 bases). TRBV23-1 falls under the ORF class, with uncertain function. The CDR3 has 16 amino acids. V was shortened by 5 bases and J by 8 bases, with 19 bases between the two germline ends. Here the CDR3 DNA reads TGCGCCAGCAGTGTTCTGGATAAAACAGGTTATTCACCCCTCCACTTT. It codes for CASSVLDKTGYSPLHF.

V gene TRBV9 combines with J gene TRBJ1-3, with D possibly TRBD1 on 5 matching bases. V lost 4 bases and J 3 bases, leaving 20 bases between the germline ends. The CDR3 extends over 17 amino acids. CDR1 is SGDLS, CDR2 YYNGEE, per germline. CDR3 DNA sequence: TGTGCCAGCAGCCTAAGGGATCAGGAAAGGGGTGGAAACACCATATATTTT. This sequence encodes CASSLRDQERGGNTIYF.

The chain has TRBV15 and TRBJ1-1, with D possibly being TRBD1 (6 bases). V lost 5 bases to trimming and J lost 4 bases, with 14 bases between them. The CDR3 loop spans 14 amino acids. Germline assignment: CDR1 LNHNV and CDR2 YYDKDF (reference sequence). The CDR3 DNA reads TGTGCCACCAGCGGGGGGGCTTTCGGCACTGAAGCTTTCTTT. It encodes CATSGGAFGTEAFF.

This chain uses TRBV12-3 or TRBV12-4 with TRBJ1-2; D might be TRBD1 (6 bases). V gave up 6 bases and J gave up 4 bases, with 12 bases separating them. CDR3 length equals 13 residues. The CDR3 sequence is CASSRDRSYGYTF. The DNA of the CDR3 is TGTGCCAGCAGCCGCGACAGGAGCTATGGCTACACCTTC.

The chain links TRBV7-2 to TRBJ2-4; maybe TRBD2 (7 bases). The CDR3 is made up of 13 amino acids. With 5 bases removed from V and 13 bases from J, the gap between germline ends came to 18 bases. Germline values: CDR1 SGHTA, CDR2 FQGNSA. In nucleotides, the CDR3 is TGTGCCAGCAGCCCCCGGGGGGCGGGGAACCAGTACTTC. Protein product: CASSPRGAGNQYF.

The chain is built from TRBV2 and TRBJ1-1; no reliable D call. Germline V lookup: CDR1 SNHLY, CDR2 FYNNEI. The CDR3 consists of 13 residues. V was shortened by 8 bases and J by 5 bases, with 15 bases between the two germline ends. The CDR3 here is CASGRGRQTEAFF. In DNA form, the CDR3 reads TGTGCCAGCGGGCGGGGTCGGCAAACTGAAGCTTTCTTT.

This clone was seen a single time. The chain joins TRBV4-3 to TRBJ1-5; D not certain. This CDR3 has 15 residues. Germline V gene sequence: CDR1 LGHNA, CDR2 YSLEER. Trimming pared 1 base from V and 4 bases from J, leaving 11 bases between. CDR3 in DNA: TGCGCCAGCAGCCAAGGGCTGATCGGGAATCAGCCCCAGCATTTT. Amino acids: CASSQGLIGNQPQHF.

In DNA form, the CDR3 reads TGTGCCAGCAGCTTATTAACAGGGCTTGACTATGGCTACACCTTC. It codes for CASSLLTGLDYGYTF. The chain carries TRBV7-9 and TRBJ1-2, with D perhaps TRBD1 (6 bases). Germline V gives CDR1 SEHNR, CDR2 FQNEAQ (reference sequence). The CDR3 length is 15 residues. With 2 bases removed from V and 3 bases from J, the gap between germline ends came to 13 bases.

This clone was seen once. CDR3 in amino acids: CSGSRLALTDTQYF. The CDR3 nucleotides read TGCAGCGGGAGTAGGCTAGCCCTCACAGATACGCAGTATTTT. V is TRBV29-1 and J is TRBJ2-3, with a weak D call TRBD2 (5 bases). Deletions cut 7 bases from V and 2 bases from J, with 16 bases between. The CDR3 totals 14 residues. The V gene's germline CDR1 is SQVTM and CDR2 ANQGSEA.

The genes are TRBV19 and TRBJ1-1; D gene unclear. V was clipped by 1 base and J by 2 bases, with 11 bases between them. This CDR3 has 15 amino acids. Germline assignment: CDR1 LNHDA and CDR2 SQIVND (reference sequence). The CDR3 coding sequence is TGTGCCAGTAGTATAGGTTATACAGCTAACACTGAAGCTTTCTTT. Translating it yields CASSIGYTANTEAFF.

This clone was detected many times. This chain connects TRBV19 to TRBJ1-2; D gene unclear. The V gene's germline CDR1 is LNHDA and CDR2 SQIVND (reference sequence). V gave up 7 bases and J gave up 4 bases, with 22 bases separating them. The CDR3 loop spans 16 amino acids. The CDR3: CASTSPTGEARYGYTF. CDR3 in DNA: TGTGCCAGTACCTCACCTACCGGGGAAGCGCGCTATGGCTACACCTTC.

This sequence joins TRBV19 and TRBJ1-6, with D possibly being TRBD1 (6 bases). Germline V CDR1 and CDR2: LNHDA, SQIVND (reference sequence). The CDR3 sequence is 12 residues long. The V and J ends lost 9 bases and 13 bases respectively, with 16 bases between them. This chain's CDR3 is CASGGGRLPLHF. For the CDR3, the DNA is TGTGCCAGCGGGGGGGGGCGCCTCCCCCTCCACTTT. The variable domain in full, with the rest retrieved from reference TRBV19 and TRBJ1-6, is DGGITQSPKYLFRKEGQNVTLSCEQNLNHDAMYWYRQDPGQGLRLIYYSQIVNDFQKGDIAEGYSVSREKKESFPLTVTSAQKNPTAFYLCASGGGRLPLHFGNGTRLTVT.

The genes are TRBV5-1 and TRBJ2-3, with 9 bases lining up with TRBD2. The CDR3 totals 15 residues. Germline CDR1 is SGHRS and CDR2 is YFSETQ. V was clipped by 0 bases and J by 4 bases; unmatched bases: 3. The CDR3 bases are TGCGCCAGCAGCTTGGCACTAGCGGGCCCAGATACGCAGTATTTT. Translated, it gives CASSLALAGPDTQYF.

The chain couples TRBV5-6 to TRBJ1-6; possible D gene TRBD1, 5 bases. This CDR3 region has 14 residues. Germline loops: CDR1 SGHDT, CDR2 YYEEEE. Between the trimmed V and J ends, which lost 0 bases and 13 bases, there was a span of 14 bases. The CDR3 region has the DNA TGTGCCAGCAGCTTGGGTTCAGGCCGGGGGCCCCTCCACTTT. This codes for CASSLGSGRGPLHF.